This TCR beta chain stems from a study of T cell therapy after organ transplantation. Overall study: Expansion used a peptide pool of 30 HLA class I and II CMV epitopes.

To note about this clone: Antigen: not known.

Specified time point: 20-29 weeks after completion of therapy. These transplant recipients had drug-resistant or recurrent cytomegalovirus infection. The CDR3 sequence is 14 residues long. Germline CDR1 and CDR2: MNHNS and SASEGT. V gave up 5 bases and J gave up 0 bases, with 10 bases separating them. General study findings and limits: In nonresponders, large pretherapy expansions changed minimally after therapy. Reconstitution after therapy seemingly combined transferred and product-undetected endogenous clonotypes.

Measured with immunoSEQ multiplex PCR; TCRdb has only the in-frame clones, and not every one. The table shows about 1,200 clones, with roughly 59% occurring only once. This clonotype originated in a human patient who had received a solid organ transplant and had CMV disease. Some T cells here may be from the graft donor. The chain uses TRBV6-1 and TRBJ1-1; D remains unclear. Specimen: CD8+ T cells from blood, collected after autologous CMV-specific T cell therapy. CDR3 DNA: TGTGCCAGCAGTCCCGAGGTGCTGAACACTGAAGCTTTCTTT. Translated, it gives CASSPEVLNTEAFF.